The 2 T cell receptor beta chains listed next were all sequenced from one sample in a study of neurological immune-mediated disorders (dated 2019 in TCRdb). The library was prepared using 5' RACE. Sequenced using an Illumina HiSeq 2500. TCRdb cleaned the public reads at Q25 with fastp, built clones with MiXCR and kept in-frame beta chains. Rows are combined by CDR3 protein, so each entry shows the most common genes and DNA. The sample table records about 32,000 distinct CDR3 sequences; less than 5% of these occur just once. The top ten constitute about 2.2% of the sample. The sequenced sample was PBMCs. Receptors originate from a young man with multiple sclerosis.

This clonotype was detected ten times or more. This chain connects TRBV3-1 to TRBJ1-2, with 11 nucleotides matching TRBD1. J lost 8 bases, V lost 2 bases, and 7 bases had no gene match. Germline V gives CDR1 LGHDT, CDR2 YNNKEL (reference sequence). The CDR3 runs to 15 residues. CDR3 coding DNA: TGTGCCAGCAGCCAAACTGGACAGGGGGCTGCCGGCTACACCTTC. It yields the protein CASSQTGQGAAGYTF.

This clonotype was observed a few times. The chain recombines TRBV5-1 with TRBJ1-2; no clear D gene. The CDR3 is made up of 16 amino acids. Germline loops: CDR1 SGHRS, CDR2 YFSETQ. The V end lost 0 bases, the J end lost 0 bases, and 12 bases lay between the germline ends. The chain's CDR3 is CASSLVGDPANYGYTF. CDR3 in DNA: TGCGCCAGCAGCTTGGTTGGCGATCCCGCTAACTATGGCTACACCTTC.